These T cell receptor beta chains were read from a single sample in a study of blood T cell repertoires in COVID-19. This table comes from immunoSEQ multiplex PCR, and its TCRdb copy is limited to in-frame clones, with some not included. The data contain 110,000 to 150,000 clones, 85% to 90% of them singletons. Sequencing input: peripheral blood. These receptors were collected from an elderly woman with acute or convalescent COVID-19. Each CDR3 is given with its conserved first and last residue. The D gene is left open where the match is weak. Clone size is shown for a subset of rows, as once, few, many or a class of expanded clone.

abundance	v_gene	d_gene	j_gene	CDR3aa	CDR3nt
NA	TRBV15	NA	TRBJ1-4	CATSRGASTNEKLFF	TGTGCCACCAGCAGAGGGGCCTCAACTAATGAAAAACTGTTTTTT
once	TRBV7-2	TRBD1	TRBJ2-7	CASSSGTGGPSQRYEQYF	TGTGCCAGCAGCTCCGGGACAGGGGGCCCTTCCCAACGCTACGAGCAGTACTTC
NA	TRBV7-2	NA	TRBJ2-2	CASSLYNLGELFF	TGTGCCAGCAGCCTTTACAACCTCGGGGAGCTGTTTTTT
once	TRBV6-5	TRBD2	TRBJ2-3	CAYQDVAGPDTQYF	TGTGCCTACCAAGACGTAGCGGGCCCAGATACGCAGTATTTT
NA	TRBV2	NA	TRBJ1-2	CASSEYRLYGYTF	TGTGCCAGCAGTGAATATCGTCTTTATGGCTACACCTTC
NA	TRBV3-1/TRBV3-2	NA	TRBJ2-6	CASSQTVAGSGANVLTF	TGTGCCAGCAGTCAGACCGTTGCAGGTTCTGGGGCCAACGTCCTGACTTTC
NA	TRBV5-1	NA	TRBJ2-1	CASSLQGSNNEQFF	TGCGCCAGCAGCTTACAGGGTTCCAACAATGAGCAGTTCTTC
NA	TRBV7-2	NA	TRBJ1-1	CASSLVLTGPNTEAFF	TGTGCCAGCAGCTTAGTTCTTACAGGACCGAACACTGAAGCTTTCTTT
NA	TRBV5-1	TRBD1	TRBJ1-2	CASSPRTGNYGYTF	TGCGCCAGCAGCCCCCGGACAGGGAACTATGGCTACACCTTC
NA	TRBV30	NA	TRBJ1-3	CAWSTQGTGNTIYF	TGTGCCTGGAGTACACAGGGAACTGGAAACACCATATATTTT
NA	TRBV7-3	TRBD1	TRBJ1-2	CASSPDRGPYGYTF	TGTGCCAGCAGCCCAGACAGGGGACCTTATGGCTACACCTTC
NA	TRBV4-1	TRBD2	TRBJ2-7	CASSQGGGDSYEQYF	TGCGCCAGCAGCCAAGGGGGGGGTGACTCCTACGAGCAGTACTTC
NA	TRBV11-3	NA	TRBJ2-2	CASSFEGANTGELFF	TGTGCCAGCAGCTTCGAGGGGGCGAACACCGGGGAGCTGTTTTTT
NA	TRBV7-9	TRBD2	TRBJ2-5	CASSFPPGTSGGETQYF	TGTGCCAGCAGCTTCCCCCCCGGGACTAGCGGGGGTGAGACCCAGTACTTC
NA	TRBV5-1	NA	TRBJ1-1	CASSLEGPGRGPMNTEAFF	TGCGCCAGCAGCTTGGAAGGGCCCGGCAGGGGACCGATGAACACTGAAGCTTTCTTT
NA	TRBV5-5	TRBD1	TRBJ1-1	CASSIAGTGAEAFF	TGTGCCAGCAGCATAGCCGGGACAGGGGCTGAAGCTTTCTTT
NA	TRBV3-1/TRBV3-2	NA	TRBJ1-2	CASSQGSARNYGYTF	TGTGCCAGCAGCCAAGGCAGTGCCAGGAACTATGGCTACACCTTC
NA	TRBV5-4	NA	TRBJ2-5	CASSLRQGETQYF	TGTGCCAGCAGCTTGAGGCAGGGGGAGACCCAGTACTTC
NA	TRBV6-6	TRBD1	TRBJ2-5	CASSPRTGIETQYF	TGTGCCAGCAGTCCCCGGACAGGCATCGAGACCCAGTACTTC
NA	TRBV10-1	TRBD1	TRBJ2-2	CASSQGANTGELFF	TGCGCCAGCAGTCAGGGGGCTAACACCGGGGAGCTGTTTTTT
NA	TRBV6-2/TRBV6-3	TRBD1	TRBJ1-1	CASSRTGRQGTEAFF	TGTGCCAGCAGCCGGACAGGGCGGCAGGGCACTGAAGCTTTCTTT
NA	TRBV30	TRBD1	TRBJ1-1	CAWKGWGQPGVEATEAFF	TGTGCCTGGAAAGGGTGGGGACAGCCAGGCGTCGAAGCGACTGAAGCTTTCTTT
NA	TRBV5-1	NA	TRBJ1-2	CATRTTTGPNYGYTF	TGCGCCACCCGAACAACGACAGGTCCTAACTATGGCTACACCTTC
NA	TRBV9	TRBD2	TRBJ2-3	CASSVVSGATDTQYF	TGTGCCAGCAGCGTAGTTAGCGGGGCAACAGATACGCAGTATTTT
NA	TRBV2	TRBD2	TRBJ2-7	CASGGSGGLTYEQYF	TGTGCCAGCGGGGGGAGCGGGGGCCTAACCTACGAGCAGTACTTC
NA	TRBV7-6	NA	TRBJ1-1	CASSLAAGELAFF	TGTGCCAGCAGCTTAGCGGCGGGGGAATTAGCTTTCTTT
NA	TRBV5-1	NA	TRBJ2-3	CASSSGGTDTQYF	TGCGCCAGCAGCAGTGGAGGCACAGATACGCAGTATTTT